Presented here are 22 T cell receptor beta chains from one specimen sequenced in a study of T cells in Graves' hyperthyroidism and ophthalmopathy. TCR beta CDR3 regions were amplified from RNA. HTBI primers were used for first-round RT-PCR of the TCR CDR3. TCRdb re-called the multiplex PCR reads with MiXCR, one entry per CDR3 protein. Among under 300,000 distinct CDR3 sequences listed, roughly 15% were seen once. Sequencing was performed on blood. All receptors derive from a woman aged 40 to 50 with Graves' hyperthyroidism that later progressed to Graves' ophthalmopathy.

The chain couples TRBV28 to TRBJ1-1, with 7 bases that match TRBD1. This CDR3 has 16 residues. V shed 5 bases and J 1 base; nucleotides not matched to a gene: 10. The germline gives CDR1 MDHEN, CDR2 SYDVKM. This CDR3 reads CASSTTTRGWNTEAFF. For the CDR3, the DNA is TGTGCCAGCAGTACAACCACCAGGGGGTGGAACACTGAAGCTTTCTTT.

This clonotype was seen repeatedly, ten times or more. The rearrangement uses TRBV5-1 and TRBJ2-2; 11 bases fit TRBD2. Germline loops: CDR1 SGHRS, CDR2 YFSETQ. Germline trimming cut 3 bases from V and 0 bases from J; bases unmatched to any gene: 10. This CDR3 has 19 residues. The CDR3 bases are TGCGCCAGCAGCTCTCGGCCGGGACTAGCGGTCTCGAACACCGGGGAGCTGTTTTTT. Translating gives CASSSRPGLAVSNTGELFF.

Only a few counts were recorded for this clonotype. The gene calls are TRBV28 and TRBJ2-3; D not resolved. There are 13 residues in the CDR3. V was shortened by 6 bases and J by 3 bases, with 10 bases between the two germline ends. Germline V gives CDR1 MDHEN, CDR2 SYDVKM. This CDR3 is CASSSPPTDTQYF. CDR3 coding DNA: TGTGCCAGCAGCTCCCCACCGACAGATACGCAGTATTTT.

The chain carries TRBV14 and TRBJ2-7, with 8 bases aligning to TRBD1. Trimming cost V 6 bases and J 4 bases; bases outside gene matches: 11. Germline V gene data show CDR1 as SGHDN and CDR2 as FVKESK. The CDR3 length is 15 residues. CDR3 protein: CASSPHRTGWYEQYF. In DNA, the CDR3 is TGTGCCAGCAGTCCTCATCGGACAGGGTGGTACGAGCAGTACTTC.

The chain joins TRBV7-9 to TRBJ1-2; a weak D match, TRBD1 (6 bases). CDR3 length equals 13 residues. V was shortened by 2 bases and J by 6 bases, with 10 bases between the two germline ends. Germline V lookup: CDR1 SEHNR, CDR2 FQNEAQ (reference sequence). CDR3 sequence: CASSLSQGDGYTF. The CDR3 nucleotides read TGTGCCAGCAGCTTATCACAGGGTGATGGCTACACCTTC.

The V call is TRBV28, the J call TRBJ1-1, with D tentatively TRBD1 (6 bases). Germline V gene data show CDR1 as MDHEN and CDR2 as SYDVKM. The CDR3 covers 15 residues. V lost 2 bases, J lost 1 base, and 11 bases lay in between. The chain's CDR3 is CASSLAAGANTEAFF. CDR3 DNA sequence: TGTGCCAGCAGTTTAGCGGCAGGGGCGAACACTGAAGCTTTCTTT.

This sequence joins TRBV7-9 and TRBJ2-1; 13 bases line up with TRBD2. This CDR3 has 17 amino acids. Germline V gene lookup returns CDR1 SEHNR and CDR2 FQNEAQ (reference sequence). The trim removed 5 bases at V and 4 bases at J, leaving 8 bases unmatched. CDR3 in DNA: TGTGCCAGCAGCCCCCGGACTAGCGGGAGCGCTTACAATGAGCAGTTCTTC. The encoded protein is CASSPRTSGSAYNEQFF.

The V gene is TRBV12-3 or TRBV12-4, the J gene TRBJ1-6; perhaps TRBD1 as D (5 bases). V lost 3 bases and J 7 bases, leaving 25 bases between the germline ends. CDR3 length equals 19 residues. CDR3 residues: CASSFFRGAGTVTNSPLHF. The DNA for the CDR3 is TGTGCCAGCAGTTTTTTCCGGGGCGCCGGGACGGTGACCAATTCACCCCTCCACTTT.

This clonotype was detected a few times. The rearrangement uses TRBV28 and TRBJ1-2; D not resolved. Trimming removed 4 bases from V and 6 bases from J, with 9 bases in between. The germline gives CDR1 MDHEN, CDR2 SYDVKM. The CDR3 spans 12 residues. CDR3 protein: CASSSPGDGYTF. DNA of the CDR3: TGTGCCAGCAGTTCCCCAGGCGATGGCTACACCTTC.

This clonotype was counted ten times or more. V and J are TRBV10-3 and TRBJ1-3; D perhaps matches TRBD1 (5 bases). CDR1 ENHRY and CDR2 SYGVKD come from the germline V gene. V gave up 6 bases and J gave up 0 bases, with 6 bases separating them. The CDR3 extends over 13 amino acids. CDR3 sequence: CAISGASGNTIYF. CDR3 bases: TGTGCCATCAGCGGGGCCTCTGGAAACACCATATATTTT.

This chain connects TRBV19 to TRBJ1-4; D gene unclear. This CDR3 has 15 amino acids. CDR1 is LNHDA and CDR2 is SQIVND in the germline V gene (reference sequence). V was pared by 4 bases and J by 0 bases, with 9 bases between. CDR3 residues: CASSKWPATNEKLFF. DNA for the CDR3: TGTGCCAGTAGTAAGTGGCCTGCAACTAATGAAAAACTGTTTTTT.

Concerning this clonotype: Possible read error: a much larger clone is one base away. V gene TRBV20-1 combines with J gene TRBJ1-1, with D possibly matching TRBD1 (6 bases). Germline-derived CDR1 and CDR2 are DFQATT and SNEGSKA (reference sequence). This CDR3 comprises 14 residues. V was shortened by 4 bases and J by 0 bases, with 12 bases between the two germline ends. The CDR3 bases are TGCAGTGCTAAGCCGGGACACCTGAACACTGAAGCTTTCTTT. Protein product: CSAKPGHLNTEAFF.

This clonotype was counted ten times or more. V and J are TRBV4-1 and TRBJ1-6; D not resolved. CDR1 is MGHRA and CDR2 is YSYEKL in the germline V gene. The CDR3 loop spans 17 amino acids. Trimming removed 2 bases at V and 0 bases at J, with 11 bases between. CDR3 in DNA: TGCGCCAGCAGCCAAACCCTTTTGAGCTCCTATAATTCACCCCTCCACTTT. Protein product: CASSQTLLSSYNSPLHF.

CDR3 sequence reads: CSAPRDRGYEQYF. Written as DNA, the CDR3 is TGCAGTGCTCCTCGGGACAGGGGTTACGAGCAGTACTTC. The V and J genes are TRBV20-1 and TRBJ2-7, with TRBD1 matching over 10 bases. The V gene end was trimmed by 5 bases and the J gene end by 4 bases; junction bases not matched to a gene: 5. Germline V gene data show CDR1 as DFQATT and CDR2 as SNEGSKA (reference sequence). This CDR3 has 13 residues.

This sequence joins TRBV12-3 or TRBV12-4 and TRBJ2-2; D is undetermined. V was shortened by 7 bases and J by 6 bases, with 6 bases between the two germline ends. This CDR3 comprises 11 residues. CDR3 bases: TGTGCCAGCACTTATTCCGGGGAGCTGTTTTTT. As protein: CASTYSGELFF.

This clonotype was observed at least ten times. The CDR3 DNA reads as TGTGCCTGGAGGACTAGCGGGAGCTCCTACGAGCAGTACTTC. It is translated as CAWRTSGSSYEQYF. The J gene is TRBJ2-7, the V gene TRBV30; 12 bases map to TRBD2. Losses at the gene ends were 3 bases for V and 0 bases for J; bases not matched to a gene: 0. Germline CDR1 and CDR2: GTSNPN and SVGIG (reference sequence). The CDR3 is 14 residues long.

This clonotype was recorded once. A much bigger clone sits one base away, suggesting this may be a read error. CDR3 DNA: TGCAGCGTAGTACTAGCGGGAGGGCCCAACGAGCAGTACGTC. It yields the protein CSVVLAGGPNEQYV. The chain employs TRBV29-1 and TRBJ2-7; 13 bases fit TRBD2. The CDR3 consists of 14 residues. V lost 6 bases to trimming and J lost 5 bases; unmatched junction nucleotides: 7. Germline V lookup: CDR1 SQVTM, CDR2 ANQGSEA.

Notes on this clonotype: This may stem from a read error, because a much larger clone lies one nucleotide away. The CDR3 loop is CARSLGGRGNEQFF. Written as DNA, the CDR3 is TGTGCCAGAAGCTTAGGGGGCCGAGGCAATGAGCAGTTCTTC. The chain combines TRBV7-8 with TRBJ2-1, with 7 bases that match TRBD1. Per the germline V gene, CDR1 is SGHVS and CDR2 is FQNEAQ. The CDR3 loop spans 14 amino acids.

This clonotype was counted between two and nine times. The chain is built from TRBV4-1 and TRBJ2-1, with 11 bases lining up with TRBD1. With 3 bases clipped from V and 5 bases from J, the junction kept 12 bases outside the gene matches. Germline CDR1 and CDR2: MGHRA and YSYEKL. This CDR3 comprises 18 residues. The DNA of the CDR3 is TGCGCCAGCAGCCATCTACTAACCGGGACAGGGGGGCACAATGAGCAGTTCTTC. It translates to CASSHLLTGTGGHNEQFF.

This clonotype was detected only a few times. The chain is built from TRBV6-1 and TRBJ1-2; D is unresolved. Germline V lookup: CDR1 MNHNS, CDR2 SASEGT. The CDR3 sequence is 13 residues long. V was pared by 2 bases and J by 2 bases, with 6 bases between. In nucleotides, the CDR3 is TGTGCCAGCAGTGAACCAGCAAACTATGGCTACACCTTC. Its protein product is CASSEPANYGYTF.

The J gene is TRBJ2-3, the V gene TRBV6-4; 12 nucleotides agree with TRBD2. The trim removed 9 bases at V and 5 bases at J, leaving 9 bases unmatched. Looked up from germline, CDR1 is MRHNA and CDR2 is SNTAGT. The CDR3 contains 15 residues. CDR3 nucleotides: TGTGCCAGTCCATCTAGCGGGAGGGGGAAAGATACGCAGTATTTT. Residues: CASPSSGRGKDTQYF.

This clonotype was found a few times. The chain is built from TRBV19 and TRBJ2-7; D not resolved. The V gene's germline CDR1 is LNHDA and CDR2 SQIVND (reference sequence). The V end lost 5 bases, the J end lost 4 bases, and 9 bases lay between the germline ends. This CDR3 has 12 residues. The CDR3 DNA follows: TGTGCCAGTAGTCCGGGCCATTACGAGCAGTACTTC. Its translation is CASSPGHYEQYF.